This T cell receptor (beta chain) emerged from a study of cytomegalovirus exposure and HLA in healthy donors. Study findings and constraints: Sequencing likely produced, as an artifact, a cluster of highly shared sequence variants.

Only one count was recorded for this clone. The antigen is undetermined. PCR was performed using 60 Vbeta and 13 Jbeta primers. Profiling relied on immunoSEQ multiplex PCR, and the TCRdb table lists in-frame clones only, not all of them. The sample carries fewer than 200,000 clones, 80% to 85% recorded once. The CDR3 covers 14 residues. With 4 bases removed from V and 4 bases from J, the gap between germline ends came to 13 bases. CDR1 SGHAT and CDR2 FQNNGV come from the germline V gene. The V gene is TRBV11-2, the J gene TRBJ1-1; D is uncertain. This receptor was taken from a human donor in good health. The sequenced sample was PBMCs. As DNA, the CDR3 is TGTGCCAGCAGCTCCGAAGCGGATAGCACTGAAGCTTTCTTT. Translated, it gives CASSSEADSTEAFF.